What follows are 10 T cell receptor beta chains derived from one specimen sequenced in a study of T cells in Graves' hyperthyroidism and ophthalmopathy (dated by TCRdb to between 2018 and 2020). The library came from multiplex PCR. Sequenced on an Illumina HiSeq 2000. TCR beta CDR3 regions were amplified from RNA transcripts. The first round of RT-PCR for the TCR CDR3 was performed with the HTBI primer set and the Qiagen OneStep RT-PCR kit. TCRdb reworked the public reads: Q25 trimming with fastp, MiXCR clone assembly, productive beta chains retained. Every CDR3 protein is listed once, alongside the most common genes and DNA of its rows. The sample contains approximately 620,000 distinct CDR3 sequences, about 15% of them found a single time. The ten largest make up 5.8% of the sample. Sequencing was done on a sample of blood. The receptors were gathered from a woman aged 30 to 39 with Graves' hyperthyroidism that later progressed to Graves' ophthalmopathy.

In regard to this clonotype: A much larger clonotype is one base distant, so this may be a read error. The CDR3 is CASSESGPFNEQFF. Written as DNA, the CDR3 is TGCGCCAGCAGTGAAAGCGGGCCTTTCAATGAGCAGTTCTTC. V is TRBV10-2 and J is TRBJ2-1, with a weak D call TRBD2 (6 bases). CDR3 length: 14 amino acids. Trimming removed 3 bases from V and 6 bases from J, with 12 bases in between. Germline loops: CDR1 WSHSY, CDR2 SAAADI.

This clonotype was picked up many times. The chain recombines TRBV9 with TRBJ1-1; no firm D call. Germline loops: CDR1 SGDLS, CDR2 YYNGEE. The CDR3 length is 15 residues. V was clipped by 4 bases and J by 1 base, with 14 bases between them. Here the CDR3 DNA reads TGTGCCAGCAGCTTCGAACCCTATGGGAACACTGAAGCTTTCTTT. Encoded protein: CASSFEPYGNTEAFF. Based on the CDR3 plus reference TRBV9 and TRBJ1-1, the full variable domain is DSGVTQTPKHLITATGQRVTLRCSPRSGDLSVYWYQQSLDQGLQFLIQYYNGEERAKGNILERFSAQQFPDLHSELNLSSLELGDSALYFCASSFEPYGNTEAFFGQGTRLTVV.

This clonotype showed up many times. The chain recombines TRBV3-1 with TRBJ1-5, with D uncertain. CDR3 length: 13 residues. The ends were cut back, 1 base at V and 6 bases at J, with 7 bases in the middle. Germline CDR1 LGHDT, CDR2 YNNKEL (reference sequence). Written as DNA, the CDR3 is TGTGCCAGCAGCCAAGTGGCGGGTCAGCCCCAGCATTTT. It is translated as CASSQVAGQPQHF.

This clonotype was seen only a few times. The rearrangement links TRBV4-1 to TRBJ2-5; TRBD1 matches 8 bases. The CDR3 runs 16 residues. Germline V gene sequence: CDR1 MGHRA, CDR2 YSYEKL. Trimming at V came to 0 bases and at J to 4 bases, leaving 7 bases not matched to a gene. The CDR3 loop is CASSQDGQGWPETQYF. CDR3 DNA: TGCGCCAGCAGCCAAGATGGACAGGGATGGCCAGAGACCCAGTACTTC.

This clonotype was counted at least ten times. The genes are TRBV20-1 and TRBJ2-7, with 8 positions matching TRBD1. J gave up 2 bases and V 5 bases, and 5 bases lay outside the gene matches. CDR3 length: 13 amino acids. The germline CDR1 and CDR2 sequences are DFQATT and SNEGSKA (reference sequence). This CDR3 is CSARGTGTYEQYF. The DNA of the CDR3 is TGCAGTGCTCGCGGGACAGGTACCTACGAGCAGTACTTC.

This clonotype was counted ten times or more. V is TRBV5-1 and J is TRBJ1-1; 8 bases map to TRBD1. This CDR3 region has 15 residues. Per germline, CDR1 SGHRS and CDR2 YFSETQ. V lost 5 bases, J lost 0 bases, and 6 bases stayed unmatched. CDR3: CASRTDRAMNTEAFF. CDR3 nucleotides: TGCGCCAGCAGAACGGACAGGGCGATGAACACTGAAGCTTTCTTT.

This clonotype was observed a few times. V is TRBV20-1 and J is TRBJ2-2; TRBD1 is a possible D gene (6 bases). The CDR3 runs to 13 residues. The V and J ends lost 1 base and 4 bases respectively, with 7 bases between them. The germline CDR1 and CDR2 sequences are DFQATT and SNEGSKA (reference sequence). CDR3 loop: CSARARGTGELFF. CDR3 nucleotides: TGCAGTGCTAGAGCCAGGGGCACCGGGGAGCTGTTTTTT.

This clonotype was seen more than once but under ten times. The CDR3 DNA follows: TGCAGTGCTAGGTGGGACCGACCCTACGAGCAGTACTTC. This gives the protein CSARWDRPYEQYF. The rearrangement links TRBV20-1 to TRBJ2-7; D tentatively fits TRBD1 or TRBD2 (5 bases each). Looked up from germline, CDR1 is DFQATT and CDR2 is SNEGSKA (reference sequence). The CDR3 is made up of 13 amino acids. Trimming shortened V by 3 bases and J by 2 bases, and 11 bases separated the two germline ends.

This clonotype was seen repeatedly, ten times or more. The chain combines TRBV24-1 with TRBJ2-4; 7 nucleotides match TRBD1. Germline V CDR1 and CDR2: KGHDR, SFDVKD. The CDR3 is 11 amino acids. Losses at the gene ends were 4 bases for V and 13 bases for J; bases not matched to a gene: 3. The CDR3 DNA is TGTGCCACCAGTGAAGGGGGCACACAGTACTTC. Amino acid sequence: CATSEGGTQYF.

The rearrangement uses TRBV14 and TRBJ2-6, with TRBD1 matching over 8 bases. The germline V gene has CDR1 SGHDN and CDR2 FVKESK. This CDR3 region has 18 residues. Trimming at V came to 1 base and at J to 0 bases, leaving 5 bases not matched to a gene. The DNA for the CDR3 is TGTGCCAGCAGCCAAGTGGGACAGGTCAGCTCTGGGGCCAACGTCCTGACTTTC. As protein: CASSQVGQVSSGANVLTF.